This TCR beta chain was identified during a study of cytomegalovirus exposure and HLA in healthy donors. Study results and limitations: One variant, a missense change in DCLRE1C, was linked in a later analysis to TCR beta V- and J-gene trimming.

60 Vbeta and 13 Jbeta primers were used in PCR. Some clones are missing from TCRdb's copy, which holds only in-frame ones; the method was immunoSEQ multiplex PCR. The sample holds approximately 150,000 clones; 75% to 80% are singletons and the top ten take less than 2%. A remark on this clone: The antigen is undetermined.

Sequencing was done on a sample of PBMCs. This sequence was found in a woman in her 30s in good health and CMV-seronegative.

The CDR3 DNA reads TGTGCCAGCTCATCGTACTTAAAGTACGAGCAGTACTTC. Translating gives CASSSYLKYEQYF. This sequence joins TRBV18 and TRBJ2-7, with D unclear. In germline, CDR1 is KGHSH, CDR2 LQKENI. The CDR3 runs 13 residues. The V end lost 5 bases, the J end lost 4 bases, and 12 bases lay between the germline ends.